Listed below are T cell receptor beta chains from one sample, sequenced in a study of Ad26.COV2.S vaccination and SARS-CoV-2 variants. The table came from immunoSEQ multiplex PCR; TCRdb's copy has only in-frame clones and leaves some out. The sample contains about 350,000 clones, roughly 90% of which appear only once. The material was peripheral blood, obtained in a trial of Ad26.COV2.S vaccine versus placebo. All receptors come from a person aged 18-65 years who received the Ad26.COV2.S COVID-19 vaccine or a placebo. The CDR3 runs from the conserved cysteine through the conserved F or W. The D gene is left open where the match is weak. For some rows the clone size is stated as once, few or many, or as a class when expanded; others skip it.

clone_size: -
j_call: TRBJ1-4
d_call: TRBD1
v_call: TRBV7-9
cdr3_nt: TGTGCCAGCAGCGCCATACAGGGGGTAAAACTGTTTTTT
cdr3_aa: CASSAIQGVKLFF

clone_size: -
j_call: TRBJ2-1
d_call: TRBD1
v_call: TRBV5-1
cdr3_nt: TGCGCCAGCAGCTCGACAGGGGGCTTCCCCCCAGGCTCCTACAATGAGCAGTTCTTC
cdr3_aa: CASSSTGGFPPGSYNEQFF

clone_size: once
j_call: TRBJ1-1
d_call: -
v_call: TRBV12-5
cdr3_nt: TGTGCTAGTGGTTTGGGGTCCACTGAAGCTTTCTTT
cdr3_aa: CASGLGSTEAFF

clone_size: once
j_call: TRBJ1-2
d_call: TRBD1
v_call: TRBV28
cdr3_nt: TGTGCCAGCAGTGGACAGGGCTATGGCTACACCTTC
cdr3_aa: CASSGQGYGYTF

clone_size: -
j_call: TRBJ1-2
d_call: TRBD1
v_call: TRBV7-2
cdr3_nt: TGTGCCAGCAGCCTAGGACAGGGAACCCACTATGGCTACACCTTC
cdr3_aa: CASSLGQGTHYGYTF

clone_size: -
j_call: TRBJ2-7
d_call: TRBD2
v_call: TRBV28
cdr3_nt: TGTGCCACCAGGACTAGCGGGAGTTACGAGCAGTACTTC
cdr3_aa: CATRTSGSYEQYF

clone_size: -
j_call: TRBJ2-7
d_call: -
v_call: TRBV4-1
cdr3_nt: TGCGCCAGCAGGGGCTACGGGGAAAAGGGCGAGCAGTACTTC
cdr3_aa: CASRGYGEKGEQYF

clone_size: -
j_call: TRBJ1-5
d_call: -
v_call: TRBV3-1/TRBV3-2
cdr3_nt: TGTGCCAGCAGCCAAGGGGGCAGGGGTACTCAGCCCCAGCATTTT
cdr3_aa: CASSQGGRGTQPQHF

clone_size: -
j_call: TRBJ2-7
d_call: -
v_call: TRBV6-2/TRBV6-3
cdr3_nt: TGTGCCAGCAGTTACCCTGGGTCCTCCTACGAGCAGTACTTC
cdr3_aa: CASSYPGSSYEQYF

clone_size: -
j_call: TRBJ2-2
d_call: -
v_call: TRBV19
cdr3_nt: TGTGCCAGTAGTATAGCTAGCGAGAACACCGGGGAGCTGTTTTTT
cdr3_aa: CASSIASENTGELFF

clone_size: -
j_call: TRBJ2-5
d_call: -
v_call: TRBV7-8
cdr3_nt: TGTGCCAGCAGCTTATCACAGTTGGAGACCCAGTACTTC
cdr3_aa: CASSLSQLETQYF

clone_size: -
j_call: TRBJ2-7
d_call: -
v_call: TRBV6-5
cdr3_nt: TGTGCCAGTTCGGGAGCCAGTATGATCTACGAGCAGTACTTC
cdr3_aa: CASSGASMIYEQYF

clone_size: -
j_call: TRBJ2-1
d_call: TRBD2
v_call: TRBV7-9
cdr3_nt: TGTGCCAGCAGCTTATGGGATCCGGGGACTAGCGGGAGATACAATGAGCAGTTCTTC
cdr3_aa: CASSLWDPGTSGRYNEQFF

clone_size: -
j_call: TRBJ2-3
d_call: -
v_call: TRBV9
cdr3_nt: TGTGCCGGCAGCGTAGGTGCAGGGGCTTACACAGATACGCAGTATTTT
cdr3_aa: CAGSVGAGAYTDTQYF

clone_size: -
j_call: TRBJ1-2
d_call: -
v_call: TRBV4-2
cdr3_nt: TGTGCCAGCAGCCCGGGACATAGATATGGCTACACCTTC
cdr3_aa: CASSPGHRYGYTF

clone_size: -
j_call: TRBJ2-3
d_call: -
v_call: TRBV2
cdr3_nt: TGTGCCAGCAGTGAGTCAGGGATTTACACAGATACGCAGTATTTT
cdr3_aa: CASSESGIYTDTQYF

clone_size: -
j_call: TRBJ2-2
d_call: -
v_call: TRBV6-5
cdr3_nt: TGTGCCAGCAGAGAGGTAAACACCGGGGAGCTGTTTTTT
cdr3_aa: CASREVNTGELFF

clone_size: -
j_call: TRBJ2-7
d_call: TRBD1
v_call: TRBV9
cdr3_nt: TGTGCCAGCAGCCCAAGTGGGACAGGGAATGTGAGATCCGAGCAGTACTTC
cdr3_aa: CASSPSGTGNVRSEQYF

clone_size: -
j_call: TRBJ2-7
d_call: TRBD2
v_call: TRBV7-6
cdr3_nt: TGTGCCAGCAGCCTCGAAGCGGGGGCGAGCTCCTACGAGCAGTACTTC
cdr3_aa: CASSLEAGASSYEQYF

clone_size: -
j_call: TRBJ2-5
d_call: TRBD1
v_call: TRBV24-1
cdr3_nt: TGTGCCACCAGCGGGACAGGGGCAGAGGAGACCCAGTACTTC
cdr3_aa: CATSGTGAEETQYF

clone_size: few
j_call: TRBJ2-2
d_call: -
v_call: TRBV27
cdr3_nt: TGTGCCAGCAGCCAGGACCCCAGGGGGGCCGGGGAGCTGTTTTTT
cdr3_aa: CASSQDPRGAGELFF

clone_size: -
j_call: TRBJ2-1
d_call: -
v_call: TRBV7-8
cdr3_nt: TGTGCCAGCAGCTTGGCTCGGAATGAGCAGTTCTTC
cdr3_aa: CASSLARNEQFF

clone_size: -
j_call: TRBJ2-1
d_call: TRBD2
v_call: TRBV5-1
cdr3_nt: TGCGCCAGCAGCTTAACTAGCGGAATATACAATGAGCAGTTCTTC
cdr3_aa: CASSLTSGIYNEQFF

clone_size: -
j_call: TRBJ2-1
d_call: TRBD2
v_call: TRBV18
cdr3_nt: TGTGCCAGCTCGCCGCGGGGGGGCCTGGGAAATGAGCAGTTCTTC
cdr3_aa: CASSPRGGLGNEQFF

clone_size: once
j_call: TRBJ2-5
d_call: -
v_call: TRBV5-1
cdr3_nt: TGCGCCAGCAGCTTGGACCGCGGCCAAGAGACCCAGTACTTC
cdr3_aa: CASSLDRGQETQYF

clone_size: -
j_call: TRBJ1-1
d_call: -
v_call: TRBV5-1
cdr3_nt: TGCGCCAGCAGCAGTGGAGGGTATCGGGACACTCGAAGTACTGAAGCTTTCTTT
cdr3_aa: CASSSGGYRDTRSTEAFF

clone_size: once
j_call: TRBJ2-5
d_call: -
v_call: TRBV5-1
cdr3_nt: TGCGCCAGCAGCTTGGCTGGCGGACAAGAGACCCAGTACTTC
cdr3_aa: CASSLAGGQETQYF

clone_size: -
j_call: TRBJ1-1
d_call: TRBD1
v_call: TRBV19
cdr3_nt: TGTGCCAGTAGTCTCGGGACAGACCCTCGGGCAAAAGCTTTCTTT
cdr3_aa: CASSLGTDPRAKAFF

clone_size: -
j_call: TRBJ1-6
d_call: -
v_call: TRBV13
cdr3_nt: TGTGCCAGCAGCTTCGGCTCCGGTTTGGGTAATTCACCCCTCCACTTT
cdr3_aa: CASSFGSGLGNSPLHF

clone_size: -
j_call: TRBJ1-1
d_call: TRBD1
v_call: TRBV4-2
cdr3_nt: TGTGCCAGCAGCCCCAGGGACAGGGAGTTCACTGAAGCTTTCTTT
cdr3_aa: CASSPRDREFTEAFF

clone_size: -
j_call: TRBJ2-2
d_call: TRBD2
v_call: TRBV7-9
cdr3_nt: TGTGCCAGCAGCAACTTAGCGGGAGTAGGGGCCGGGGAGCTGTTTTTT
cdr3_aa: CASSNLAGVGAGELFF

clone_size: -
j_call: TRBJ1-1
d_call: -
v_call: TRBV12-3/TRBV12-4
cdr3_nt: TGTGCCAGCAGTTTACAAGCCAACACTGAAGCTTTCTTT
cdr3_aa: CASSLQANTEAFF

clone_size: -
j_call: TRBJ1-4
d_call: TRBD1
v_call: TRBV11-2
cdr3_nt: TGTGCCAGCAGCGTTGGCCGAGGGGGCGGCTATGAAAAACTGTTTTTT
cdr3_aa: CASSVGRGGGYEKLFF

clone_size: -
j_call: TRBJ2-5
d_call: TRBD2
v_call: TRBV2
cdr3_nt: TGTGCCAGCAGTCGCTCCGGGACTAACCAAGAGACCCAGTACTTC
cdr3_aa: CASSRSGTNQETQYF

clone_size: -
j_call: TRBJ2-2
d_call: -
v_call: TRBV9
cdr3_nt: TGTGCCAGCAGCGGAGACTTAGGGGTGGAGAACACCGGGGAGCTGTTTTTT
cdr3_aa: CASSGDLGVENTGELFF

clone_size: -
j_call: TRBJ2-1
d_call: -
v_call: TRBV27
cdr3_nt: TGTGCCAGCAGTCCCTACGGGAATGAGCAGTTCTTC
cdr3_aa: CASSPYGNEQFF

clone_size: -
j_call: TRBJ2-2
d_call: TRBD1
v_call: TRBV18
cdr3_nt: TGTGCCAGCTCACCATCGGGACAGGGAGGCGGGGAGCTGTTTTTT
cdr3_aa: CASSPSGQGGGELFF

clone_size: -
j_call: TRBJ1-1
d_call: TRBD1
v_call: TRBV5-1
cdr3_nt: TGCGCCAGCAGCATCGACAGGGGAAACACTGAAGCTTTCTTT
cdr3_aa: CASSIDRGNTEAFF

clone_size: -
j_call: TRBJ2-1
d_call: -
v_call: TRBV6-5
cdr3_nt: TGTGCCAGCAGGAACAGACATCCCGGGGACAATGAGCAGTTCTTC
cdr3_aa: CASRNRHPGDNEQFF

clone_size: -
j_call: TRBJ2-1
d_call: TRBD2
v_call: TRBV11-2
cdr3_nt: TGTGCCAGCAGGCTAGGACTAGCGAGCAATGAGCAGTTCTTC
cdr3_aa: CASRLGLASNEQFF

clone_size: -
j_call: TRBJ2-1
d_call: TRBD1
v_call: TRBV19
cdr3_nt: TGTGCCAGTAGTATAGACAGGGGGAGCTCCTACAATGAGCAGTTCTTC
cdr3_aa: CASSIDRGSSYNEQFF

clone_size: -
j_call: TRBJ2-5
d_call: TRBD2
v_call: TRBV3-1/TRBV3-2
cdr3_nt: TGTGCCAGCAGCCAGGCTCCGGGACTAGCGGGGGGAAGACAAGAGACCCAGTACTTC
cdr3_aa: CASSQAPGLAGGRQETQYF

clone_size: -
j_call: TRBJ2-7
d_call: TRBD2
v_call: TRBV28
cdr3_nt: TGTGCCAGCAGTTCTTGGGTTGAGGGACTAGCGGGAGTCTCCTTTTACGAGCAGTACTTC
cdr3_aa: CASSSWVEGLAGVSFYEQYF

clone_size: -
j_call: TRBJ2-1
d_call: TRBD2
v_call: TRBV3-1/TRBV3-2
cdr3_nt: TGTGCCAGCAGCATCGGGTCCACTAGCGGGAGGCCCCCCTACAATGAGCAGTTCTTC
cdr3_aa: CASSIGSTSGRPPYNEQFF

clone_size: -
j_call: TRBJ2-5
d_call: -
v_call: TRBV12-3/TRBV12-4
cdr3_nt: TGTGCCAGCAGGTTGACAGTGGAGACCCAGTACTTC
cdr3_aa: CASRLTVETQYF

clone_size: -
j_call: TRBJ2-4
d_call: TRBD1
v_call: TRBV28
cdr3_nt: TGTGCCAGCAGTTTGGGGGGACAGGGGGTCATTCAGTACTTC
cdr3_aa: CASSLGGQGVIQYF

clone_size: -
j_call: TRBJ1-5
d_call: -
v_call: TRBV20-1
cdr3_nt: TGCAGTGCAAGTTCTCTGCGCGGTGGTCAGCCCCAGCATTTT
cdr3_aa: CSASSLRGGQPQHF

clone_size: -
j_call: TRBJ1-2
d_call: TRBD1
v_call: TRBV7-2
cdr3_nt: TGTGCCAGCAGACGACAGGGGGCTGGTGACTATGGCTACACCTTC
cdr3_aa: CASRRQGAGDYGYTF

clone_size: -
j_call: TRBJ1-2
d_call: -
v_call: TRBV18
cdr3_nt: TGTGCCAGCTCACCACGTTCGGAAGTCTATGGCTACACCTTC
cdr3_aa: CASSPRSEVYGYTF

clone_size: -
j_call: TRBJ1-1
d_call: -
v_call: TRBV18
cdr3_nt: TGTGCCAGCTCACCAAGGTCGGGGGAAACTGAAGCTTTCTTT
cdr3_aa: CASSPRSGETEAFF

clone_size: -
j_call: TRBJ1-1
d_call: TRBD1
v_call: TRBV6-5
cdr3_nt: TGTGCCAGCAGTCCGGACTGGACAGGAGAAGCTTTCTTT
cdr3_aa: CASSPDWTGEAFF

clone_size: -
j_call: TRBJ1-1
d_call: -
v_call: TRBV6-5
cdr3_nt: TGTGCCAGCATCCCCTTGGGGGGGCACACTGAAGCTTTCTTT
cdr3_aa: CASIPLGGHTEAFF

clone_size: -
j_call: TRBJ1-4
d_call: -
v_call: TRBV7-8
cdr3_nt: TGTGCCAGCAGCTTCCTGACAGGCCCAAATGAAAAACTGTTTTTT
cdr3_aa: CASSFLTGPNEKLFF

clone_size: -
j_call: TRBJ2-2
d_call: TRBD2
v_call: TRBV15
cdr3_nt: TGTGCCACCAGCAGAGCTCCGACTAGCGGGAACACCGGGGAGCTGTTTTTT
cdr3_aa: CATSRAPTSGNTGELFF

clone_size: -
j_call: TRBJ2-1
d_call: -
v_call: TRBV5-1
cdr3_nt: TGCGCCAGCAGCCCGGGGCAGGAGACGGATGAGCAGTTCTTC
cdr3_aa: CASSPGQETDEQFF